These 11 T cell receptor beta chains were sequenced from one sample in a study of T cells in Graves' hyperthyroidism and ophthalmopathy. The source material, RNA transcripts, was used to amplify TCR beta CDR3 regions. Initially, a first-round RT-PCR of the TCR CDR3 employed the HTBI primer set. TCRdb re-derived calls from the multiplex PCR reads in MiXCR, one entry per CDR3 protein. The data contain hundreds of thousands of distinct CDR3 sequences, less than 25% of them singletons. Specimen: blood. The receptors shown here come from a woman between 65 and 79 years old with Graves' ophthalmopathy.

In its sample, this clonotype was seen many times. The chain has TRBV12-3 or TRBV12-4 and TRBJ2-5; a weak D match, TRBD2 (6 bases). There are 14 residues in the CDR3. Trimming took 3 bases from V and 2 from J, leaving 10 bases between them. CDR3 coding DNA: TGTGCCAGCAGTTTTAGCGGAACACAAGAGACCCAGTACTTC. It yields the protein CASSFSGTQETQYF.

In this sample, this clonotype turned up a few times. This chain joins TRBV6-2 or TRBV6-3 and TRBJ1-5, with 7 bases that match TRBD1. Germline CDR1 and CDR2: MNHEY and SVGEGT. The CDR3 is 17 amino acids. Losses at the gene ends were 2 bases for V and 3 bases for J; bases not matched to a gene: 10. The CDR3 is CASSYPRGTNINQPQHF. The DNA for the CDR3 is TGTGCCAGCAGTTACCCCAGGGGGACAAATATCAATCAGCCCCAGCATTTT.

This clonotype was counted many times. The CDR3 DNA reads as TGTGCCAGCAGTGAACAGGGCTACGAGCAGTACTTC. Translation gives CASSEQGYEQYF. This chain uses TRBV2 with TRBJ2-7; a possible D gene is TRBD1 (5 bases). V was trimmed by 2 bases and J by 3 bases, leaving 5 bases between them. CDR3 length equals 12 residues. The germline V gene has CDR1 SNHLY and CDR2 FYNNEI.

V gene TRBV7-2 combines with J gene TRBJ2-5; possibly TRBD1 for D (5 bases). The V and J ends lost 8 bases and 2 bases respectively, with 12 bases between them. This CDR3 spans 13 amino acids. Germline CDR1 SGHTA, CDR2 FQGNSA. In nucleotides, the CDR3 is TGTGCCAGCGGTCGGGCAGGGCAAGAGACCCAGTACTTC. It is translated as CASGRAGQETQYF.

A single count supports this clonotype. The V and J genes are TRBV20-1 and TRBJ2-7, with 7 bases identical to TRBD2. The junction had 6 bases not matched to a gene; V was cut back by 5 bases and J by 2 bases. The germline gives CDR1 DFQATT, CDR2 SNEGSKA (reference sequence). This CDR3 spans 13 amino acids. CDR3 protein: CSAQQRDPYEQYF. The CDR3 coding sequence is TGCAGTGCTCAACAGCGGGACCCCTACGAGCAGTACTTC.

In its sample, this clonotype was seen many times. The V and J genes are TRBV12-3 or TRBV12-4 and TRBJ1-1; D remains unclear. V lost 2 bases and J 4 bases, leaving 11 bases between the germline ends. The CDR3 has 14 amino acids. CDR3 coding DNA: TGTGCCAGCAGTTTACACGGGATATCCACTGAAGCTTTCTTT. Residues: CASSLHGISTEAFF.

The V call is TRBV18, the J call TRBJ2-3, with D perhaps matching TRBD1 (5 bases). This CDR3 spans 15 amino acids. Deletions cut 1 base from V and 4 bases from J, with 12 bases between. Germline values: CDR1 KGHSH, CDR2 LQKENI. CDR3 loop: CASSPQRGSSDTQYF. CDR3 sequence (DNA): TGTGCCAGCTCACCACAAAGGGGTAGTTCAGATACGCAGTATTTT.

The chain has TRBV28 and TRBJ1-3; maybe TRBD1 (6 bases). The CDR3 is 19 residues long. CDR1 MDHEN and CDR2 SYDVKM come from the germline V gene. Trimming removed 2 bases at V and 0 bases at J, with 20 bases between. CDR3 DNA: TGTGCCAGCAGTTTAGGGGGGACATGGGGACTCGACTCTGGAAACACCATATATTTT. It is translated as CASSLGGTWGLDSGNTIYF.

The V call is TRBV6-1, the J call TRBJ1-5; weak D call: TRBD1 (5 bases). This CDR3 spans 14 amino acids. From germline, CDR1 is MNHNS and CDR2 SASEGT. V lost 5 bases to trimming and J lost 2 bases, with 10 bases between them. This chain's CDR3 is CASSQWGGNQPQHF. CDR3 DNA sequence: TGTGCCAGCAGTCAGTGGGGGGGCAATCAGCCCCAGCATTTT.

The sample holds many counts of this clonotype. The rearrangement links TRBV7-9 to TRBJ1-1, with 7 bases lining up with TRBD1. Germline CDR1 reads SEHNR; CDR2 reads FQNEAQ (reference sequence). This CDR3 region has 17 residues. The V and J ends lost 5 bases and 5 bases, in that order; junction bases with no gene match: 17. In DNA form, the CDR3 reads TGTGCCAGCAGCCCCGGACAGGTGGGCTTAGTAAGGACTGAAGCTTTCTTT. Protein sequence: CASSPGQVGLVRTEAFF.

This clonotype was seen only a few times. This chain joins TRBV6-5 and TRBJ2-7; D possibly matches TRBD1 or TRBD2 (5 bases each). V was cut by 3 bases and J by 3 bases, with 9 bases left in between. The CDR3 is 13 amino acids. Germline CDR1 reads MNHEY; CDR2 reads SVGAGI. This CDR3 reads CASSYGGHYEQYF. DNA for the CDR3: TGTGCCAGCAGTTATGGGGGTCACTACGAGCAGTACTTC.